The next 21 T cell receptor beta chains were all read from a single sample in a study of cytomegalovirus exposure and HLA in healthy donors. The PCR used 60 Vbeta and 13 Jbeta primers. TCRdb's table, derived via immunoSEQ multiplex PCR, lists solely in-frame clones and lacks some. The table lists fewer than 150,000 clones, 80% of them singletons. Sequencing used PBMCs. The receptors were sampled from a man aged 40-49 years in good health and CMV-seronegative.

The chain uses TRBV29-1 and TRBJ1-2, with D maybe TRBD1 (5 bases). Germline V CDR1 and CDR2: SQVTM, ANQGSEA. There are 14 residues in the CDR3. The V and J ends lost 3 bases and 6 bases respectively, with 17 bases between them. Written as DNA, the CDR3 is TGCAGCGTTGATTCCCCCAGGGAGGTCCATGGCTACACCTTC. As protein: CSVDSPREVHGYTF.

The gene calls are TRBV27 and TRBJ2-5; D perhaps matches TRBD2 (6 bases). Germline CDR1 reads MNHEY; CDR2 reads SMNVEV (reference sequence). The CDR3 runs to 14 residues. V was cut by 5 bases and J by 7 bases, with 17 bases left in between. The CDR3 DNA reads as TGTGCCAGCAGTCCATCCGGGGGACGGGGGACCCAGTACTTC. It codes for CASSPSGGRGTQYF.

The rearrangement links TRBV13 to TRBJ2-3; 9 nucleotides agree with TRBD1. This CDR3 contains 16 residues. V dropped 2 bases and J dropped 4; count of bases not matched to a gene: 7. From germline, CDR1 is PRHDT and CDR2 FYEKMQ (reference sequence). CDR3 bases: TGTGCCAGCAGCTTAAGGGGGACAGGGTCTTCAGATACGCAGTATTTT. It translates to CASSLRGTGSSDTQYF.

The chain couples TRBV6-6 to TRBJ2-5, with 12 nucleotides matching TRBD1. This CDR3 spans 14 amino acids. Germline lookup yields CDR1 MNHNY and CDR2 SVGAGI (reference sequence). V shed 5 bases and J 7 bases; nucleotides not matched to a gene: 5. The CDR3 loop reads CASSGTGGEGTQYF. CDR3 nucleotides: TGTGCCAGCAGTGGGACAGGGGGCGAGGGGACCCAGTACTTC.

This chain uses TRBV14 with TRBJ2-6; D call uncertain. The V end was cut by 4 bases, the J end by 4 bases, with 11 bases between. Germline V lookup: CDR1 SGHDN, CDR2 FVKESK. The CDR3 length is 15 residues. The CDR3 is CASSPSRSGANVLTF. The CDR3 DNA reads TGTGCCAGCAGCCCCTCCCGGAGCGGGGCCAACGTCCTGACTTTC.

V gene TRBV5-6 combines with J gene TRBJ2-1, with 7 bases that match TRBD1. The CDR3 covers 15 residues. V lost 7 bases to trimming and J lost 8 bases; unmatched junction nucleotides: 15. The germline CDR1 and CDR2 sequences are SGHDT and YYEEEE. The CDR3 loop is CASQRTETGRDEQFF. The DNA for the CDR3 is TGTGCCAGCCAACGAACGGAGACAGGGCGGGATGAGCAGTTCTTC.

V is TRBV7-2 and J is TRBJ2-5, with 7 bases aligning to TRBD2. There are 14 residues in the CDR3. CDR1 SGHTA and CDR2 FQGNSA come from the germline V gene. V gave up 5 bases and J gave up 5 bases; unmatched junction bases: 8. The CDR3 DNA is TGTGCCAGCAGCCCCACCCCCGGGGGGGAGACCCAGTACTTC. Translation gives CASSPTPGGETQYF.

The rearrangement uses TRBV13 and TRBJ2-5; D uncertain. The CDR3 loop spans 12 amino acids. Germline-derived CDR1 and CDR2 are PRHDT and FYEKMQ (reference sequence). Between the trimmed V and J ends, which lost 2 bases and 4 bases, there was a span of 5 bases. The CDR3: CASSLWRETQYF. The CDR3 region has the DNA TGTGCCAGCAGCTTATGGAGAGAGACCCAGTACTTC.

Here the CDR3 reads CASSTRQGSETQYF. The CDR3 nucleotides read TGTGCCAGCAGCACCAGACAGGGTTCGGAGACCCAGTACTTC. The gene calls are TRBV28 and TRBJ2-5; 7 bases map to TRBD1. Per the germline V gene, CDR1 is MDHEN and CDR2 is SYDVKM. CDR3 length: 14 residues. Germline trimming cut 6 bases from V and 5 bases from J; bases unmatched to any gene: 9. Combining the CDR3 with reference TRBV28 and TRBJ2-5 gives the whole variable domain DVKVTQSSRYLVKRTGEKVFLECVQDMDHENMFWYRQDPGLGLRLIYFSYDVKMKEKGDIPEGYSVSREKKERFSLILESASTNQTSMYLCASSTRQGSETQYFGPGTRLLVL.

This chain links TRBV7-2 with TRBJ1-5, with D perhaps TRBD1 (6 bases). The germline V and J ends were trimmed by 5 bases and 6 bases, with 17 bases remaining between them. CDR3 length equals 15 residues. Germline assignment: CDR1 SGHTA and CDR2 FQGNSA. CDR3 nucleotide sequence: TGTGCCAGCAGCCCCCCGACTCAAGGGGGTCAGCCCCAGCATTTT. It codes for CASSPPTQGGQPQHF.

This chain joins TRBV28 and TRBJ1-1, with 9 nucleotides matching TRBD1. After removal of 4 bases from V and 5 bases from J, the junction contained 5 bases not matched to a gene. The CDR3 length is 14 residues. Germline V CDR1 and CDR2: MDHEN, SYDVKM. CDR3 sequence: CASSSGQGSTEAFF. The CDR3 region has the DNA TGTGCCAGCAGTTCTGGACAGGGGAGTACTGAAGCTTTCTTT.

This clone was seen just once. The V and J genes are TRBV7-2 and TRBJ1-1, with D hard to call. V was cut by 4 bases and J by 4 bases, with 10 bases left in between. Germline values: CDR1 SGHTA, CDR2 FQGNSA. The CDR3 is 13 amino acids. The CDR3 DNA sequence: TGTGCCAGCAGCTCGCAGGTGGGCACTGAAGCTTTCTTT. Translated, it gives CASSSQVGTEAFF.

This clone was recorded once. The chain joins TRBV5-4 to TRBJ2-3, with no clear D. The V and J ends lost 5 bases and 4 bases respectively, with 8 bases between them. The germline CDR1 and CDR2 sequences are SGHNT and YYREEE (reference sequence). This CDR3 contains 12 residues. The CDR3 DNA sequence: TGTGCCAGCAGTTCCTCCTCAGATACGCAGTATTTT. Amino acids: CASSSSSDTQYF.

The chain couples TRBV6-5 to TRBJ2-7; 9 bases line up with TRBD1. Trimming removed 8 bases from V and 4 bases from J; junction bases left unmatched: 9. This CDR3 has 14 residues. Germline V gives CDR1 MNHEY, CDR2 SVGAGI. The DNA for the CDR3 is TGTGCCAGCGGAAACGGACAGGGGAGGTACGAGCAGTACTTC. This encodes CASGNGQGRYEQYF.

The genes are TRBV7-8 and TRBJ1-1; 9 positions match TRBD1. Germline CDR1 is SGHVS and CDR2 is FQNEAQ. This CDR3 contains 14 residues. V was clipped by 6 bases and J by 3 bases; unmatched bases: 5. CDR3 amino acids: CASRTGGSYTEAFF. For the CDR3, the DNA is TGTGCCAGCAGAACAGGGGGCTCATACACTGAAGCTTTCTTT.

The chain couples TRBV7-8 to TRBJ2-7; 7 positions match TRBD1. CDR1 SGHVS and CDR2 FQNEAQ come from the germline V gene. CDR3 length: 14 amino acids. Trimming at V came to 1 base and at J to 2 bases, leaving 2 bases not matched to a gene. CDR3 sequence (DNA): TGTGCCAGCAGCTTAGACAGGGGTCCCTACGAGCAGTACTTC. Protein sequence: CASSLDRGPYEQYF. The entire variable domain, with the rest obtained from reference TRBV7-8 and TRBJ2-7, is as follows: GAGVSQSPRYKVAKRGQDVALRCDPISGHVSLFWYQQALGQGPEFLTYFQNEAQLDKSGLPSDRFFAERPEGSVSTLKIQRTQQEDSAVYLCASSLDRGPYEQYFGPGTRLTVT.

V usage is TRBV27 and J usage is TRBJ2-7; D is perhaps TRBD2 (6 bases). V was trimmed by 3 bases and J by 0 bases, leaving 18 bases between them. The CDR3 sequence is 17 residues long. Germline V CDR1 and CDR2: MNHEY, SMNVEV (reference sequence). The CDR3, as DNA: TGTGCCAGCAGTTTCGTCTCCGGGACTGCGAGCTCCTACGAGCAGTACTTC. This sequence encodes CASSFVSGTASSYEQYF.

The chain uses TRBV4-1 and TRBJ1-5, with TRBD1 matching 7 bases. The CDR3 contains 16 residues. V dropped 1 base and J dropped 3; count of bases not matched to a gene: 6. CDR1 and CDR2 (germline): MGHRA, YSYEKL. CDR3 sequence: CASSQGAGGNNQPQHF. The CDR3 DNA follows: TGCGCCAGCAGCCAAGGGGCAGGGGGAAACAATCAGCCCCAGCATTTT.

The V call is TRBV27, the J call TRBJ2-7; tentatively, D is TRBD2 (5 bases). The CDR3 consists of 17 residues. V was clipped by 2 bases and J by 0 bases, with 17 bases between them. Germline CDR1 and CDR2: MNHEY and SMNVEV (reference sequence). Here the CDR3 reads CASSLRVRVEGSYEQYF. CDR3 DNA sequence: TGTGCCAGCAGTTTAAGAGTCCGGGTAGAGGGCTCCTACGAGCAGTACTTC.

V is TRBV2 and J is TRBJ1-1; D gene ambiguous. CDR1 and CDR2 from the germline V gene are SNHLY and FYNNEI. The CDR3 covers 13 residues. V lost 7 bases to trimming and J lost 1 base, with 10 bases between them. CDR3 sequence: CASTIKANTEAFF. CDR3 sequence (DNA): TGTGCCAGCACCATTAAAGCGAACACTGAAGCTTTCTTT.

This chain links TRBV28 with TRBJ2-7; TRBD1 agrees at 9 bases. There are 15 residues in the CDR3. The V segment lost 6 bases and the J segment 0 bases; nucleotides outside the gene matches: 6. Germline loops: CDR1 MDHEN, CDR2 SYDVKM. Here the CDR3 reads CASRVQGASSYEQYF. CDR3 nucleotides: TGTGCCAGCAGGGTACAGGGGGCGAGCTCCTACGAGCAGTACTTC.